The 27 T cell receptor beta chains in this list originate from one sample, sequenced in a study of cytomegalovirus exposure and HLA in healthy donors. The primer mix had 60 Vbeta and 13 Jbeta primers. Produced via immunoSEQ multiplex PCR; TCRdb's table is partial and in-frame only. The sample has 100,000 to 150,000 clones; approximately 82% are singletons. The sequenced sample consisted of PBMCs. These receptors were taken from a boy between 2 and 10 years old in good health and CMV-seronegative.

This sequence joins TRBV7-6 and TRBJ2-2, with 15 bases lining up with TRBD2. Germline trimming cut 5 bases from V and 5 bases from J; bases unmatched to any gene: 6. CDR1 is SGHVS and CDR2 is FNYEAQ in the germline V gene. The CDR3 sequence is 17 residues long. The CDR3 is CASSQRTSGGVTGELFF. The CDR3 coding sequence is TGTGCCAGCAGCCAACGGACTAGCGGGGGGGTAACCGGGGAGCTGTTTTTT.

This clone was observed once. The chain carries TRBV5-1 and TRBJ1-2, with D uncertain. Germline CDR1 SGHRS, CDR2 YFSETQ. V was trimmed by 2 bases and J by 0 bases, leaving 8 bases between them. This CDR3 is 14 amino acids long. The CDR3 nucleotides read TGCGCCAGCAGCTTAACGAGTACTAACTATGGCTACACCTTC. Protein sequence: CASSLTSTNYGYTF.

The chain employs TRBV7-9 and TRBJ1-4, with TRBD1 matching over 8 bases. After removal of 6 bases from V and 4 bases from J, the junction contained 10 bases not matched to a gene. From germline, CDR1 is SEHNR and CDR2 FQNEAQ (reference sequence). The CDR3 is made up of 16 amino acids. CDR3 protein: CASRPDRGLGNEKLFF. The CDR3 DNA reads as TGTGCCAGCAGACCTGACAGGGGCCTGGGTAATGAAAAACTGTTTTTT.

The chain is built from TRBV30 and TRBJ1-5; D perhaps matches TRBD1 (5 bases). The CDR3 has 13 amino acids. Trimming shortened V by 3 bases and J by 0 bases, and 6 bases separated the two germline ends. Germline V lookup: CDR1 GTSNPN, CDR2 SVGIG (reference sequence). The DNA for the CDR3 is TGTGCCTGGAGGGGGGGTAGCAATCAGCCCCAGCATTTT. It translates to CAWRGGSNQPQHF.

The chain carries TRBV2 and TRBJ2-1, with 7 bases matching TRBD2. In germline, CDR1 is SNHLY, CDR2 FYNNEI. V shed 1 base, J shed 4 bases, and the junction held 4 bases outside the gene matches. CDR3 length: 15 residues. CDR3 in DNA: TGTGCCAGCAGTGAAGTTCGGACTAGATACAATGAGCAGTTCTTC. This encodes CASSEVRTRYNEQFF.

This chain uses TRBV30 with TRBJ1-2; possible D gene TRBD1, 5 bases. This CDR3 region has 15 residues. Germline CDR1 and CDR2: GTSNPN and SVGIG (reference sequence). V was shortened by 4 bases and J by 0 bases, with 15 bases between the two germline ends. CDR3: CAWTPTEYSNYGYTF. The CDR3 DNA reads TGTGCCTGGACTCCGACAGAATATTCTAACTATGGCTACACCTTC. Full variable domain (outside the CDR3, taken from reference TRBV30 and TRBJ1-2): SQTIHQWPATLVQPVGSPLSLECTVEGTSNPNLYWYRQAAGRGLQLLFYSVGIGQISSEVPQNLSASRPQDRQFILSSKKLLLSDSGFYLCAWTPTEYSNYGYTFGSGTRLTVV.

This chain joins TRBV7-9 and TRBJ2-5; D unresolved. The V and J ends lost 4 bases and 5 bases respectively, with 8 bases between them. The V gene's germline CDR1 is SEHNR and CDR2 FQNEAQ (reference sequence). This CDR3 has 12 amino acids. The CDR3: CASSYTYETQYF. Here the CDR3 DNA reads TGTGCCAGCAGCTATACTTACGAGACCCAGTACTTC.

This clone is a singleton in its sample. The chain combines TRBV6-1 with TRBJ1-2; perhaps TRBD1 as D (5 bases). The germline gives CDR1 MNHNS, CDR2 SASEGT. Trimming left V 2 bases short and J 2 bases short, with 27 bases between. The CDR3 sequence is 20 residues long. The DNA of the CDR3 is TGTGCCAGCAGTGAATCCCCCGAGGGGACTGTAAGCCGTAACAACTATGGCTACACCTTC. This gives the protein CASSESPEGTVSRNNYGYTF.

This chain uses TRBV18 with TRBJ1-2; D gene uncertain. In germline, CDR1 is KGHSH, CDR2 LQKENI. V was trimmed by 2 bases and J by 6 bases, leaving 13 bases between them. This CDR3 has 14 residues. CDR3 nucleotides: TGTGCCAGCTCACCATCCGACATCCTCGATGGCTACACCTTC. Protein sequence: CASSPSDILDGYTF.

The rearrangement uses TRBV18 and TRBJ1-4; TRBD1 agrees at 10 bases. Germline trimming cut 3 bases from V and 6 bases from J; bases unmatched to any gene: 7. The CDR3 is 16 amino acids. Germline V CDR1 and CDR2: KGHSH, LQKENI. CDR3 residues: CASSPTPGQGHEKLFF. Here the CDR3 DNA reads TGTGCCAGCTCACCGACTCCGGGACAGGGGCATGAAAAACTGTTTTTT.

This sequence joins TRBV21-1 and TRBJ2-7; the table names TRBD2, a call not compared with the DNA. TRBV21-1 constitutes a pseudogene. CDR3 size: 14 residues. The CDR3 DNA reads TGTGCCAGCAAGCTAGCGGGAGGGCCTTACGAGCAGTACGTC. Amino acids: CASKLAGGPYEQYV.

J is TRBJ1-2 and V is TRBV2; D gene uncertain. The V end lost 3 bases, the J end lost 7 bases, and 6 bases lay between the germline ends. The V gene's germline CDR1 is SNHLY and CDR2 FYNNEI. The CDR3 is 11 amino acids. The CDR3 loop is CASSEGSGYTF. In DNA, the CDR3 is TGTGCCAGCAGTGAGGGGAGTGGCTACACCTTC.

The J gene is TRBJ1-1, the V gene TRBV29-1; D not resolved. There are 15 residues in the CDR3. Germline CDR1 SQVTM, CDR2 ANQGSEA. Trimming stripped 4 bases from V and 2 bases from J, with 17 bases between. The CDR3 loop reads CSVGAGGLLNTEAFF. Here the CDR3 DNA reads TGCAGCGTTGGTGCAGGCGGACTTTTAAACACTGAAGCTTTCTTT. Complete variable domain (other parts from reference TRBV29-1 and TRBJ1-1): SAVISQKPSRDICQRGTSLTIQCQVDSQVTMMFWYRQQPGQSLTLIATANQGSEATYESGFVIDKFPISRPNLTFSTLTVSNMSPEDSSIYLCSVGAGGLLNTEAFFGQGTRLTVV.

The genes are TRBV6-6 and TRBJ2-7; D possibly corresponds to TRBD1 (6 bases). CDR3 length: 12 amino acids. V shed 4 bases and J shed 6 bases, with 10 bases lying between them. Germline V lookup: CDR1 MNHNY, CDR2 SVGAGI (reference sequence). DNA of the CDR3: TGTGCCAGCAGTTCAGGACAGCCCGAGCAGTACGTC. This encodes CASSSGQPEQYV.

The J gene is TRBJ1-3, the V gene TRBV27; tentative D call: TRBD1 (6 bases). With 5 bases removed from V and 0 bases from J, the gap between germline ends came to 11 bases. This CDR3 contains 15 residues. Germline lookup yields CDR1 MNHEY and CDR2 SMNVEV (reference sequence). CDR3 in DNA: TGTGCCAGCAGTGGCCAGGGGAACTCTGGAAACACCATATATTTT. This translates into CASSGQGNSGNTIYF.

V usage is TRBV19 and J usage is TRBJ1-1, with TRBD1 matching over 9 bases. Trimming at V came to 6 bases and at J to 3 bases, leaving 2 bases not matched to a gene. The germline gives CDR1 LNHDA, CDR2 SQIVND (reference sequence). The CDR3 length is 13 residues. CDR3 residues: CASSRDRDTEAFF. The CDR3 DNA sequence: TGTGCCAGTAGCCGGGACAGGGACACTGAAGCTTTCTTT.

The rearrangement uses TRBV7-2 and TRBJ2-1; 7 positions agree with TRBD2. Looked up from germline, CDR1 is SGHTA and CDR2 is FQGNSA. The CDR3 has 15 amino acids. J lost 2 bases, V lost 0 bases, and 1 base had no gene match. The CDR3 region is CASSLAAGTYNEQFF. The CDR3 bases are TGTGCCAGCAGCTTAGCAGCGGGGACCTACAATGAGCAGTTCTTC.

The chain carries TRBV27 and TRBJ1-1, with D unclear. The CDR3 length is 14 residues. Looked up from germline, CDR1 is MNHEY and CDR2 is SMNVEV (reference sequence). Deletions cut 6 bases from V and 1 base from J, with 12 bases between. CDR3 DNA sequence: TGTGCCAGCAGCGCAACTCCAGGGAACACTGAAGCTTTCTTT. This sequence encodes CASSATPGNTEAFF.

The rearrangement links TRBV19 to TRBJ2-7, with D perhaps TRBD1 (7 bases). The CDR3 covers 17 residues. CDR1 is LNHDA, CDR2 SQIVND, per germline (reference sequence). The V end lost 3 bases, the J end lost 4 bases, and 22 bases lay between the germline ends. The CDR3 loop is CASSMLSTAGGLYEQYF. The CDR3 coding sequence is TGTGCCAGTAGTATGTTAAGCACTGCAGGGGGGCTGTACGAGCAGTACTTC.

This sequence joins TRBV30 and TRBJ2-1; D is perhaps TRBD2 (5 bases). Germline CDR1 is GTSNPN and CDR2 is SVGIG (reference sequence). Trimming stripped 8 bases from V and 15 bases from J, with 11 bases between. This CDR3 is built from 8 residues. The CDR3 protein is CAREGRFF. In DNA form, the CDR3 reads TGTGCCCGGGAAGGGAGGTTCTTC.

There are a few counts of this clone. The sample contains more than one DNA sequence encoding this CDR3. V is TRBV7-3 and J is TRBJ2-7, with a weak D call TRBD2 (6 bases). CDR1 SGHTA and CDR2 FQGTGA come from the germline V gene. The CDR3 consists of 15 residues. With 0 bases removed from V and 0 bases from J, the gap between germline ends came to 9 bases. CDR3: CASSLTGGGSYEQYF. The CDR3 bases are TGTGCCAGCAGCTTAACCGGGGGTGGCTCCTACGAGCAGTACTTC.

The rearrangement joins TRBV11-2 to TRBJ2-2; no definite D call. The CDR3 extends over 12 amino acids. V lost 5 bases and J lost 5, with 6 bases in between. Germline CDR1 SGHAT, CDR2 FQNNGV. This CDR3 is CASSLGTGELFF. In nucleotides, the CDR3 is TGTGCCAGCAGCCTCGGTACCGGGGAGCTGTTTTTT. Full variable domain (rest looked up from reference TRBV11-2 and TRBJ2-2): EAGVAQSPRYKIIEKRQSVAFWCNPISGHATLYWYQQILGQGPKLLIQFQNNGVVDDSQLPKDRFSAERLKGVDSTLKIQPAKLEDSAVYLCASSLGTGELFFGEGSRLTVL.

The chain employs TRBV7-3 and TRBJ2-1; D might be TRBD1 (5 bases). V lost 5 bases and J lost 8, with 22 bases in between. Germline CDR1 SGHTA, CDR2 FQGTGA. The CDR3 extends over 16 amino acids. For the CDR3, the DNA is TGTGCCAGCAGCCAACTCCATGGGGCGAGGTCTGATGAGCAGTTCTTC. Translation: CASSQLHGARSDEQFF.

V and J are TRBV19 and TRBJ2-7, with D possibly TRBD2 on 6 matching bases. The CDR3 consists of 14 residues. Trimming left V 5 bases short and J 7 bases short, with 18 bases between. The germline gives CDR1 LNHDA, CDR2 SQIVND (reference sequence). CDR3 in DNA: TGTGCCAGTAGTGACTCGGGACTGAGGGGAGAGCAGTACTTC. It specifies CASSDSGLRGEQYF.

This clone showed up just once. The CDR3 DNA sequence: TGTGCCAGCACCCAGGGGGTCCTAGCGGGGGGGCCCTGGGAGCAGTACTTC. Amino acid sequence: CASTQGVLAGGPWEQYF. The rearrangement uses TRBV11-2 and TRBJ2-7, with 12 bases fitting TRBD2. CDR3 length: 17 residues. J was trimmed by 7 bases and V by 7 bases; bases with no gene match: 17. Germline V gene sequence: CDR1 SGHAT, CDR2 FQNNGV. The full variable domain, rest sourced from reference TRBV11-2 and TRBJ2-7, is EAGVAQSPRYKIIEKRQSVAFWCNPISGHATLYWYQQILGQGPKLLIQFQNNGVVDDSQLPKDRFSAERLKGVDSTLKIQPAKLEDSAVYLCASTQGVLAGGPWEQYFGPGTRLTVT.

This clone was detected only a few times. The gene calls are TRBV5-1 and TRBJ1-2, with D possibly matching TRBD1 (6 bases). The V gene's germline CDR1 is SGHRS and CDR2 YFSETQ. V was shortened by 0 bases and J by 4 bases, with 13 bases between the two germline ends. This CDR3 is built from 15 residues. The CDR3 protein is CASSLATGNGYGYTF. Here the CDR3 DNA reads TGCGCCAGCAGCTTGGCTACAGGGAATGGCTATGGCTACACCTTC. Supplemented by reference TRBV5-1 and TRBJ1-2, the full variable domain reads KAGVTQTPRYLIKTRGQQVTLSCSPISGHRSVSWYQQTPGQGLQFLFEYFSETQRNKGNFPGRFSGRQFSNSRSEMNVSTLELGDSALYLCASSLATGNGYGYTFGSGTRLTVV.

As for this clone: Likely a read error: the CDR3 ends without its conserved phenylalanine or tryptophan. The DNA is left out, because the CDR3 cannot be placed on it with certainty; the CDR3 is given as TCRdb lists it. The chain links TRBV21-1 to TRBJ2-3; the table calls TRBD1, which could not be checked here. TRBV21-1 is annotated as a pseudogene. The CDR3 is made up of 9 amino acids, end residues included. The CDR3 loop reads CASSKRGPG.